The sequence of this T cell receptor (beta chain) was determined in a study of T cells after yellow fever vaccination. They built TCR cDNA with 5'RACE template switching, a step that put in a universal primer site and UMIs. TCRdb redid the calling of the 5' RACE reads with MiXCR, one entry per CDR3 protein. The table includes about 300,000 distinct CDR3 sequences, 7.5% to 9.5% detected once. General study results and limits: The study re-detected most primary-vaccination clones after the booster (96% CD4, 88% CD8). High-abundance clonotypes from the bulk population could contaminate FACS-sorted repertoires. Overlap between CD4 and CD8 compartments was detected for a small share of clonotypes.

Germline lookup yields CDR1 KGHSH and CDR2 LQKENI. The CDR3 covers 11 residues. V gave up 5 bases and J gave up 8 bases, with 9 bases separating them. This clonotype was seen many times. Its antigen is not known. V is TRBV18 and J is TRBJ1-2; no clear D gene. The origin of this receptor is a young man who received the YFV17D yellow fever vaccine. The source material was CD4+ T cells sorted from PBMCs, sampled 5 days after the yellow fever booster vaccination. The CDR3 loop reads CASSGSGGYTF. The CDR3 coding sequence is TGTGCCAGCTCAGGTTCCGGGGGCTACACCTTC.